The rows below give T cell receptor beta chains drawn from one sample of a study of T cell changes during pregnancy in multiple sclerosis. Some clones are missing from TCRdb's copy, which holds only in-frame ones; the method was immunoSEQ multiplex PCR. The top ten clones hold over 0.6% of a sample with over 85,000 clones, approximately 90% of them seen once. This specimen was peripheral blood, taken in the second trimester of pregnancy. These TCRs come from a female donor in good health, enrolled as a control in a pregnancy study. Both conserved end residues are part of each CDR3. The order of the fields is J gene, CDR3 length, V gene, CDR3 protein.

j_call: TRBJ2-3
cdr3_length: 14
v_call: TRBV4-2
cdr3_aa: CASSPTGGSDTQYF

j_call: TRBJ1-1
cdr3_length: 15
v_call: TRBV11-2
cdr3_aa: CASSLGGTMGTEAFF

j_call: TRBJ2-7
cdr3_length: 14
v_call: TRBV4-2
cdr3_aa: CASSQQHGGNEQYF

j_call: TRBJ1-5
cdr3_length: 16
v_call: TRBV9
cdr3_aa: CASSEGTGGNGQPQHF

j_call: TRBJ1-1
cdr3_length: 15
v_call: TRBV11-2
cdr3_aa: CASSLFGQMNTEAFF

j_call: TRBJ1-1
cdr3_length: 13
v_call: TRBV5-1
cdr3_aa: CASLGQPNTEAFF

j_call: TRBJ1-3
cdr3_length: 16
v_call: TRBV7-9
cdr3_aa: CASSPQGGGSGNTIYF

j_call: TRBJ1-1
cdr3_length: 17
v_call: TRBV4-2
cdr3_aa: CASSQPSGVTGGSEAFF

j_call: TRBJ1-1
cdr3_length: 15
v_call: TRBV6-1
cdr3_aa: CASSERGTAHTEAFF

j_call: TRBJ1-5
cdr3_length: 15
v_call: TRBV6-6
cdr3_aa: CASTETVYSNQPQHF

j_call: TRBJ2-7
cdr3_length: 14
v_call: TRBV6-5
cdr3_aa: CASRHRDRGGEQYF

j_call: TRBJ2-5
cdr3_length: 12
v_call: TRBV7-2
cdr3_aa: CASSIYGRTQYF

j_call: TRBJ2-7
cdr3_length: 13
v_call: TRBV21-1
cdr3_aa: CASRNREGWEQYF

j_call: TRBJ1-4
cdr3_length: 14
v_call: TRBV6-1
cdr3_aa: CACSLGQGREKLFF

j_call: TRBJ1-1
cdr3_length: 15
v_call: TRBV19
cdr3_aa: CASSISGGVNTEAFF

j_call: TRBJ1-2
cdr3_length: 14
v_call: TRBV6-5
cdr3_aa: CASSSLGRTYGYTF

j_call: TRBJ1-2
cdr3_length: 14
v_call: TRBV30
cdr3_aa: CAWSSTGMGYGYTF

j_call: TRBJ1-4
cdr3_length: 18
v_call: TRBV27
cdr3_aa: CASSLSAPQGKLGEKLFF

j_call: TRBJ2-1
cdr3_length: 15
v_call: TRBV5-4
cdr3_aa: CASSPSGEIYNEQFF

j_call: TRBJ1-1
cdr3_length: 15
v_call: TRBV9
cdr3_aa: CASSVTPDSYTEAFF

j_call: TRBJ1-5
cdr3_length: 14
v_call: TRBV7-9
cdr3_aa: CASQGQGVNQPQHF

j_call: TRBJ1-2
cdr3_length: 13
v_call: TRBV25-1
cdr3_aa: CASSVQGISGYTF

j_call: TRBJ2-1
cdr3_length: 17
v_call: TRBV7-9
cdr3_aa: CASSPRRLAGGHNEQFF

j_call: TRBJ1-6
cdr3_length: 13
v_call: TRBV28
cdr3_aa: CASIEQGYSPLHF

j_call: TRBJ2-1
cdr3_length: 17
v_call: TRBV5-1
cdr3_aa: CASSLELAGILGNEQFF

j_call: TRBJ2-7
cdr3_length: 14
v_call: TRBV4-3
cdr3_aa: CASSQDTGPREQYF

j_call: TRBJ1-5
cdr3_length: 15
v_call: TRBV6-1
cdr3_aa: CASSKQEISNQPQHF

j_call: TRBJ1-5
cdr3_length: 14
v_call: TRBV19
cdr3_aa: CASSGTGGDQPQHF

j_call: TRBJ2-3
cdr3_length: 12
v_call: TRBV5-5
cdr3_aa: CASSQPGDTQYF

j_call: TRBJ1-3
cdr3_length: 17
v_call: TRBV5-1
cdr3_aa: CASSLDEALSSGNTIYF

j_call: TRBJ1-2
cdr3_length: 15
v_call: TRBV28
cdr3_aa: CASSPQGTGHYGYTF

j_call: TRBJ1-2
cdr3_length: 13
v_call: TRBV6-5
cdr3_aa: CASSPQGTYGYTF

j_call: TRBJ1-1
cdr3_length: 15
v_call: TRBV7-9
cdr3_aa: CASSSRTGLNTEAFF

j_call: TRBJ1-6
cdr3_length: 14
v_call: TRBV19
cdr3_aa: CASRPDRGSSPLHF

j_call: TRBJ2-7
cdr3_length: 18
v_call: TRBV27
cdr3_aa: CASSTRTSGRPGVREQYF

j_call: TRBJ2-7
cdr3_length: 16
v_call: TRBV28
cdr3_aa: CASILGGTGPGFEQYF

j_call: TRBJ1-2
cdr3_length: 15
v_call: TRBV6-5
cdr3_aa: CASSYSRGSYYGYTF

j_call: TRBJ1-6
cdr3_length: 14
v_call: TRBV7-9
cdr3_aa: CASSWRAVGSPLHF

j_call: TRBJ1-5
cdr3_length: 18
v_call: TRBV28
cdr3_aa: CAIPATGVGAPGSQPQHF

j_call: TRBJ2-2
cdr3_length: 16
v_call: TRBV4-3
cdr3_aa: CASSQQVRRWTGELFF

j_call: TRBJ1-4
cdr3_length: 14
v_call: TRBV19
cdr3_aa: CASSTGQGNEKLFF

j_call: TRBJ2-1
cdr3_length: 13
v_call: TRBV5-4
cdr3_aa: CASADMKANEQFF

j_call: TRBJ1-1
cdr3_length: 14
v_call: TRBV5-1
cdr3_aa: CASSLGGRNTEAFF

j_call: TRBJ2-5
cdr3_length: 16
v_call: TRBV11-2
cdr3_aa: CASSLDYAGLGETQYF

j_call: TRBJ2-3
cdr3_length: 15
v_call: TRBV6-1
cdr3_aa: CASRPLAGGPDTQYF

j_call: TRBJ1-1
cdr3_length: 12
v_call: TRBV10-1
cdr3_aa: CASSGAGPYAFF

j_call: TRBJ2-1
cdr3_length: 16
v_call: TRBV4-3
cdr3_aa: CASSQEGLAGYNEQFF

j_call: TRBJ2-5
cdr3_length: 16
v_call: TRBV10-3
cdr3_aa: CAISESTGTGSETQYF

j_call: TRBJ1-2
cdr3_length: 14
v_call: TRBV2
cdr3_aa: CASSAQTTGLGYTF

j_call: TRBJ1-2
cdr3_length: 13
v_call: TRBV30
cdr3_aa: CAWSTEGALRYTF

j_call: TRBJ2-2
cdr3_length: 15
v_call: TRBV19
cdr3_aa: CASSIVSAGARELFF

j_call: TRBJ1-3
cdr3_length: 13
v_call: TRBV28
cdr3_aa: CASSPPLRNTIYF